This T cell receptor beta chain was retrieved from a study of Ad26.COV2.S vaccination and SARS-CoV-2 variants. Treatment defined: 19 received Ad26.COV2.S at low or high dose, single or two shots; roughly 5 received placebo; per-sample allocation not given. At day 63 after the first vaccine or placebo injection, samples were drawn. The data were produced by immunoSEQ multiplex PCR, yet TCRdb's version contains in-frame clones alone and is incomplete. The sample consists of around 450,000 clones, roughly 90% of them appearing once. The germline V gene encodes CDR1 MNHEY and CDR2 SVGEGT. V lost 4 bases and J 2 bases, leaving 17 bases between the germline ends. This CDR3 is built from 16 residues.

Here the sequenced sample was peripheral blood, taken in a trial of Ad26.COV2.S vaccine versus placebo. The source of this sequence is a person aged 18 to 59 who received the Ad26.COV2.S COVID-19 vaccine or a placebo. The chain recombines TRBV6-2 or TRBV6-3 with TRBJ2-5; TRBD1 might be the D (5 bases). The CDR3 DNA is TGTGCCAGCAGTTGGGGCCCGGCAGACCTACAAGAGACCCAGTACTTC. Protein: CASSWGPADLQETQYF.